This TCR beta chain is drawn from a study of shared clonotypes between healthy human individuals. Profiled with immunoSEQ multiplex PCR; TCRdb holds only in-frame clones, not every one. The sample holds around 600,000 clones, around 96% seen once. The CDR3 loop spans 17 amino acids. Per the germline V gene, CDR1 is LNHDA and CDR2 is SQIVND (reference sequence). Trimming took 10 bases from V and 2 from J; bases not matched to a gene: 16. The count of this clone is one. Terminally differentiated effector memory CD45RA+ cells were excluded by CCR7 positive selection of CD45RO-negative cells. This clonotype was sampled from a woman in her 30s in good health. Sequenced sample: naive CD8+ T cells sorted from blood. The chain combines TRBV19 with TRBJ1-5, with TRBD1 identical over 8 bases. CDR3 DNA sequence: TGTGCCACCAAGTTCGGGCAGGGGGCATGGGGCAATCAGCCCCAGCATTTT. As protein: CATKFGQGAWGNQPQHF. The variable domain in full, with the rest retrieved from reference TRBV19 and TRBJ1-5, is DGGITQSPKYLFRKEGQNVTLSCEQNLNHDAMYWYRQDPGQGLRLIYYSQIVNDFQKGDIAEGYSVSREKKESFPLTVTSAQKNPTAFYLCATKFGQGAWGNQPQHFGDGTRLSIL.